This T cell receptor (beta chain) was captured by sequencing in a study of patients and donors after allogeneic stem cell transplantation. TCRdb fed the RT-PCR reads into MiXCR, producing one record per CDR3 protein. The sample holds fewer than 500,000 distinct CDR3 sequences, roughly 17% seen once. This clonotype came up a few times. This CDR3 has 14 amino acids. Between the trimmed V and J ends, which lost 7 bases and 7 bases, there was a span of 19 bases. Germline V gene sequence: CDR1 SNHLY, CDR2 FYNNEI. What was sequenced was blood, either unsorted or a sorted T cell fraction (not recorded which). The V call is TRBV2, the J call TRBJ2-5; D is perhaps TRBD1 or TRBD2 (5 bases each). The receptor's source is a human donor who was either an allogeneic HSCT recipient or a stem cell or donor lymphocyte infusion donor (not recorded which). It is not recorded whose cells these are; they may come from a transplant donor. The CDR3 bases are TGTGCCAGCATCCTCCGGGACGGTCACAGGACCCAGTACTTC. Residues: CASILRDGHRTQYF.